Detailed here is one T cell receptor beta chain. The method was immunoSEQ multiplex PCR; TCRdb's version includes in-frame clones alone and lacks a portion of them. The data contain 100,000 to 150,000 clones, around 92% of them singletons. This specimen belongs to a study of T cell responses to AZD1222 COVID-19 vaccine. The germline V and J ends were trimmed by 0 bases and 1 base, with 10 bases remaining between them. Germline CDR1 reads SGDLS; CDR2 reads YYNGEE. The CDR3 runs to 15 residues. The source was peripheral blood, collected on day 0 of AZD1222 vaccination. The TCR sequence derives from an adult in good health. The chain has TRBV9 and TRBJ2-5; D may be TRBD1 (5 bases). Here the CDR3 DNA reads TGTGCCAGCAGCGTAGTTGGCAGGGCCCAAGAGACCCAGTACTTC. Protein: CASSVVGRAQETQYF.